The 32 T cell receptor beta chains listed next were all sequenced from one sample in a study of blood T cell repertoires in COVID-19. Only in-frame clones appear in the TCRdb table, and some are missing; sequencing was by immunoSEQ multiplex PCR. The sample lists more than 60,000 clones, around 90% seen once, with about 7.1% in the top ten. Sequenced: peripheral blood. The receptor source for this set is a human donor in a cohort sampled during active COVID-19.

This chain uses TRBV24-1 with TRBJ1-5; D unclear. With 2 bases removed from V and 9 bases from J, the gap between germline ends came to 13 bases. In germline, CDR1 is KGHDR, CDR2 SFDVKD. The CDR3 sequence is 14 residues long. This CDR3 reads CATSDSAGLGPQHF. CDR3 nucleotides: TGTGCCACCAGTGATTCTGCGGGATTGGGGCCCCAGCATTTT.

The rearrangement uses TRBV30 and TRBJ2-2; D is ambiguous. V lost 4 bases to trimming and J lost 5 bases, with 11 bases between them. There are 13 residues in the CDR3. The V gene's germline CDR1 is GTSNPN and CDR2 SVGIG (reference sequence). CDR3 sequence reads: CAWNRRETGELFF. CDR3 coding DNA: TGTGCCTGGAATAGGAGAGAGACCGGGGAGCTGTTTTTT.

The gene calls are TRBV11-2 and TRBJ2-5, with 7 bases fitting TRBD2. Trimming removed 6 bases from V and 7 bases from J; junction bases left unmatched: 17. CDR3 size: 16 residues. Germline CDR1 reads SGHAT; CDR2 reads FQNNGV. The CDR3 DNA reads as TGTGCCAGCAGGCCTATAGCGGGCGCTGCCCGGGGGACCCAGTACTTC. Translation: CASRPIAGAARGTQYF.

This clone was recorded once. This chain connects TRBV10-3 to TRBJ1-1; D unclear. Germline V lookup: CDR1 ENHRY, CDR2 SYGVKD. V shed 2 bases and J shed 11 bases, with 15 bases lying between them. CDR3 length equals 13 residues. For the CDR3, the DNA is TGTGCCATCAGTGAGGGAAGAGGCACGAGGGCTTTCTTT. It yields the protein CAISEGRGTRAFF.

This clone appeared a single time. This chain connects TRBV6-5 to TRBJ1-1; D might be TRBD1 (5 bases). The CDR3 is 14 amino acids. Germline values: CDR1 MNHEY, CDR2 SVGAGI. Deletions cut 0 bases from V and 5 bases from J, with 10 bases between. The CDR3 protein is CASSYSTGTTEAFF. DNA of the CDR3: TGTGCCAGCAGTTACTCGACGGGGACTACTGAAGCTTTCTTT.

V is TRBV6-5 and J is TRBJ2-2; 7 bases map to TRBD2. CDR1 is MNHEY, CDR2 SVGAGI, per germline. CDR3 size: 15 residues. Trimming removed 2 bases from V and 5 bases from J; junction bases left unmatched: 5. CDR3 amino acids: CASSYLGGGTGELFF. CDR3 bases: TGTGCCAGCAGTTACCTCGGGGGAGGGACCGGGGAGCTGTTTTTT.

This clone was picked up one time. The rearrangement joins TRBV19 to TRBJ1-2; 7 bases fit TRBD1. Germline CDR1 and CDR2: LNHDA and SQIVND (reference sequence). The CDR3 contains 13 residues. The V and J ends lost 5 bases and 8 bases, in that order; junction bases with no gene match: 8. As DNA, the CDR3 is TGTGCCAGTAGTTCGGGACAGCGTAGGGGCTACACCTTC. Its translation is CASSSGQRRGYTF.

This rearrangement joins TRBV5-1 to TRBJ2-3, with D maybe TRBD1 (6 bases). V lost 3 bases and J 3 bases, leaving 14 bases between the germline ends. CDR1 is SGHRS, CDR2 YFSETQ, per germline. This CDR3 has 15 residues. The CDR3 sequence: CASSSQGVPTDTQYF. CDR3 DNA sequence: TGCGCCAGCAGCTCACAGGGTGTTCCGACAGATACGCAGTATTTT.

The chain couples TRBV28 to TRBJ2-7; tentative D call: TRBD2 (5 bases). The CDR3 has 14 residues. Germline V lookup: CDR1 MDHEN, CDR2 SYDVKM. Trimming removed 5 bases from V and 2 bases from J, with 13 bases in between. The CDR3 sequence is CASSTSGITYEQYF. In nucleotides, the CDR3 is TGTGCCAGCAGTACCTCCGGGATAACCTACGAGCAGTACTTC.

A word on this clone: One end of the junction is discordant with germline, which a read error may explain. The chain has TRBV6-1 and TRBJ1-4; the D is unclear. The CDR3 totals 13 residues. From germline, CDR1 is MNHNS and CDR2 SASEGT. In nucleotides, the CDR3 is TGTGCCAGCAGTGAAGCATTTTCGGGCTCTTGGAGGTTT. Protein product: CASSEAFSGSWRF.

This CDR3 is CASSLGSGGTTDTQYF. In DNA form, the CDR3 reads TGCGCCAGCAGCTTAGGTAGCGGGGGGACCACAGATACGCAGTATTTT. The V and J genes are TRBV5-1 and TRBJ2-3; the match to TRBD2 covers 10 bases. Germline trimming cut 2 bases from V and 2 bases from J; bases unmatched to any gene: 5. Germline loops: CDR1 SGHRS, CDR2 YFSETQ. This CDR3 region has 16 residues.

The chain carries TRBV7-8 and TRBJ2-7, with 10 nucleotides matching TRBD1. J was trimmed by 2 bases and V by 4 bases; bases with no gene match: 8. Germline CDR1 reads SGHVS; CDR2 reads FQNEAQ. The CDR3 extends over 16 amino acids. The DNA for the CDR3 is TGTGCCAGCAGCTGGGACCGGGACAGGGGAACCTACGAGCAGTACTTC. Its protein product is CASSWDRDRGTYEQYF.

This chain joins TRBV19 and TRBJ1-3; D uncertain. Germline V CDR1 and CDR2: LNHDA, SQIVND (reference sequence). This CDR3 has 15 amino acids. Trimming cost V 3 bases and J 0 bases, with 9 bases left between them. The DNA for the CDR3 is TGTGCCAGTAGTATCTATACAGCCTCTGGAAACACCATATATTTT. The encoded protein is CASSIYTASGNTIYF.

Here the CDR3 reads CASSSQMTGTNYGYTF. The DNA for the CDR3 is TGTGCCAGCAGTTCCCAAATGACAGGGACTAACTATGGCTACACCTTC. This sequence joins TRBV28 and TRBJ1-2; 7 nucleotides line up with TRBD1. The CDR3 runs 16 residues. The junction had 8 bases not matched to a gene; V was cut back by 4 bases and J by 0 bases. Germline values: CDR1 MDHEN, CDR2 SYDVKM.

The CDR3 DNA is TGCAGCGTACAACGGACAGCCGATGAAAAACTGTTTTTT. It yields the protein CSVQRTADEKLFF. The chain combines TRBV29-1 with TRBJ1-4; D perhaps matches TRBD1 (6 bases). V was shortened by 6 bases and J by 6 bases, with 14 bases between the two germline ends. The CDR3 totals 13 residues. CDR1 SQVTM and CDR2 ANQGSEA come from the germline V gene.

The chain is built from TRBV24-1 and TRBJ2-2; D possibly corresponds to TRBD1 (5 bases). The V gene lost 7 bases and the J gene lost 1 base, with 6 bases spanning the gap. The CDR3 is 13 residues long. From germline, CDR1 is KGHDR and CDR2 SFDVKD. The CDR3 DNA follows: TGTGCCACCAGCACAGGGAACACCGGGGAGCTGTTTTTT. It yields the protein CATSTGNTGELFF.

Of note for this clone: One end of the junction varies from germline; a read error may be responsible. J is TRBJ2-5 and V is TRBV5-1; 11 bases fit TRBD1. The CDR3 contains 20 residues. Germline CDR1 is SGHRS and CDR2 is YFSETQ. CDR3 nucleotide sequence: TGCGCCCGCAGCTGCCGAGGGGGGACAGGGGGTAAGTCGTGGCAAGAGACCCAGTACTTC. This sequence encodes CARSCRGGTGGKSWQETQYF.

The chain joins TRBV30 to TRBJ1-2; TRBD1 agrees at 10 bases. J gave up 6 bases and V 2 bases, and 3 bases lay outside the gene matches. Germline CDR1 GTSNPN, CDR2 SVGIG (reference sequence). This CDR3 comprises 13 residues. The DNA for the CDR3 is TGTGCCTGGAGTCTAGGACAGGGGGATGGCTACACCTTC. It encodes CAWSLGQGDGYTF.

V usage is TRBV2 and J usage is TRBJ2-7, with a tentative D call TRBD1 (7 bases). The length of the CDR3 is 15 residues. Trimming cost V 8 bases and J 1 base, with 18 bases left between them. CDR1 and CDR2 (germline): SNHLY, FYNNEI. CDR3 region: CASRREGGGSYEQYF. CDR3 coding DNA: TGTGCCAGCCGGCGGGAAGGGGGCGGGTCCTACGAGCAGTACTTC.

The chain uses TRBV7-6 and TRBJ1-1, with TRBD1 identical over 7 bases. CDR3 length: 16 amino acids. V was pared by 1 base and J by 7 bases, with 12 bases of the junction left unmatched. Per the germline V gene, CDR1 is SGHVS and CDR2 is FNYEAQ. Here the CDR3 reads CASSLEATGKRVEAFF. The CDR3 nucleotides are TGTGCCAGCAGCTTAGAGGCGACAGGGAAAAGGGTTGAAGCTTTCTTT.

The chain links TRBV10-3 to TRBJ2-2, with 12 bases lining up with TRBD1. V gave up 2 bases and J gave up 4 bases; unmatched junction bases: 8. The CDR3 is 18 amino acids. Germline values: CDR1 ENHRY, CDR2 SYGVKD. This CDR3 is CAISEAGTGGAGTGELFF. The CDR3 DNA reads TGTGCCATCAGTGAGGCCGGGACAGGGGGCGCAGGCACCGGGGAGCTGTTTTTT.

This clone was picked up one time. The rearrangement uses TRBV5-1 and TRBJ2-6; weak D call: TRBD1 (5 bases). The V end was cut by 9 bases, the J end by 0 bases, with 10 bases between. The germline gives CDR1 SGHRS, CDR2 YFSETQ. This CDR3 has 14 amino acids. CDR3 bases: TGCGCCACCAGAGACAGCTCTGGGGCCAACGTCCTGACTTTC. Translated: CATRDSSGANVLTF.

The rearrangement uses TRBV5-4 and TRBJ2-2; possibly TRBD2 for D (6 bases). Deletions cut 4 bases from V and 0 bases from J, with 10 bases between. CDR3 length: 15 residues. Germline V gives CDR1 SGHNT, CDR2 YYREEE (reference sequence). The CDR3, as DNA: TGTGCCAGCAGCCGGGACTTCCCGAACACCGGGGAGCTGTTTTTT. Amino acids: CASSRDFPNTGELFF.

The rearrangement joins TRBV30 to TRBJ2-6, with TRBD1 matching over 7 bases. Germline V gene lookup returns CDR1 GTSNPN and CDR2 SVGIG (reference sequence). CDR3 length: 17 amino acids. The junction had 8 bases not matched to a gene; V was cut back by 3 bases and J by 0 bases. CDR3 DNA sequence: TGTGCCTGGAGACTCCGGGACAGATACTCTGGGGCCAACGTCCTGACTTTC. It specifies CAWRLRDRYSGANVLTF.

The V and J genes are TRBV19 and TRBJ1-5; D is perhaps TRBD1 (5 bases). CDR3 length: 15 amino acids. V was shortened by 6 bases and J by 2 bases, with 14 bases between the two germline ends. CDR1 and CDR2 from the germline V gene are LNHDA and SQIVND (reference sequence). CDR3 DNA sequence: TGTGCCAGTAGGTTCAGGGTCAATGGCAATCAGCCCCAGCATTTT. Protein sequence: CASRFRVNGNQPQHF. Complete variable domain (other parts from reference TRBV19 and TRBJ1-5): DGGITQSPKYLFRKEGQNVTLSCEQNLNHDAMYWYRQDPGQGLRLIYYSQIVNDFQKGDIAEGYSVSREKKESFPLTVTSAQKNPTAFYLCASRFRVNGNQPQHFGDGTRLSIL.

The rearrangement links TRBV5-5 to TRBJ2-7; 7 positions agree with TRBD1. CDR1 is SGHKS, CDR2 YYEKEE, per germline (reference sequence). Trimming removed 1 base from V and 3 bases from J; junction bases left unmatched: 10. The CDR3 spans 16 residues. The chain's CDR3 is CASSLSRQGLGYEQYF. The CDR3 bases are TGTGCCAGCAGCTTGTCTCGACAGGGCCTGGGCTACGAGCAGTACTTC.

The CDR3 sequence: CASSSLRGNTEAFF. The CDR3 bases are TGTGCCAGCAGCTCCCTCAGGGGGAACACTGAAGCTTTCTTT. The chain joins TRBV27 to TRBJ1-1; tentative D call: TRBD1 (6 bases). The CDR3 runs to 14 residues. Germline V gene lookup returns CDR1 MNHEY and CDR2 SMNVEV (reference sequence). Trimming pared 6 bases from V and 1 base from J, leaving 12 bases between.

The CDR3 sequence: CASSPGVYEQYF. The CDR3 DNA reads TGTGCCAGTAGTCCGGGGGTATACGAGCAGTACTTC. The chain is built from TRBV19 and TRBJ2-7; a weak D match, TRBD2 (6 bases). Germline V gives CDR1 LNHDA, CDR2 SQIVND (reference sequence). The CDR3 contains 12 residues. Deletions cut 5 bases from V and 4 bases from J, with 9 bases between.

The gene calls are TRBV5-1 and TRBJ1-6, with TRBD1 matching 7 bases. Germline V gene sequence: CDR1 SGHRS, CDR2 YFSETQ. V lost 4 bases to trimming and J lost 6 bases; unmatched junction nucleotides: 10. CDR3 length: 16 amino acids. The chain's CDR3 is CASSTGQATSNSPLHF. CDR3 DNA: TGCGCCAGCAGCACCGGACAGGCGACGTCTAATTCACCCCTCCACTTT.

This rearrangement joins TRBV16 to TRBJ2-5; 8 bases map to TRBD2. Unmatched junction bases numbered 6, after V lost 7 bases and J lost 5 bases. The CDR3 runs 13 residues. Germline V gives CDR1 KGHSY, CDR2 FQNENV. The DNA for the CDR3 is TGTGCCAGCACCCGGGGGGGAATGGAGACCCAGTACTTC. Residues: CASTRGGMETQYF.

This clone was found a few times. The V call is TRBV5-1, the J call TRBJ1-2; D remains unclear. CDR1 and CDR2 (germline): SGHRS, YFSETQ. The CDR3 sequence is 14 residues long. V shed 4 bases and J shed 2 bases, with 12 bases lying between them. CDR3 loop: CASSPSDSNYGYTF. The CDR3 coding sequence is TGCGCCAGCAGCCCATCAGACTCCAACTATGGCTACACCTTC.

The chain couples TRBV10-3 to TRBJ2-7, with D tentatively TRBD1 (6 bases). The V and J ends lost 4 bases and 0 bases respectively, with 10 bases between them. CDR1 ENHRY and CDR2 SYGVKD come from the germline V gene. This CDR3 spans 14 amino acids. The CDR3 DNA sequence: TGTGCCATCAGTGGGGCAGGGGACTCCTACGAGCAGTACTTC. It specifies CAISGAGDSYEQYF.